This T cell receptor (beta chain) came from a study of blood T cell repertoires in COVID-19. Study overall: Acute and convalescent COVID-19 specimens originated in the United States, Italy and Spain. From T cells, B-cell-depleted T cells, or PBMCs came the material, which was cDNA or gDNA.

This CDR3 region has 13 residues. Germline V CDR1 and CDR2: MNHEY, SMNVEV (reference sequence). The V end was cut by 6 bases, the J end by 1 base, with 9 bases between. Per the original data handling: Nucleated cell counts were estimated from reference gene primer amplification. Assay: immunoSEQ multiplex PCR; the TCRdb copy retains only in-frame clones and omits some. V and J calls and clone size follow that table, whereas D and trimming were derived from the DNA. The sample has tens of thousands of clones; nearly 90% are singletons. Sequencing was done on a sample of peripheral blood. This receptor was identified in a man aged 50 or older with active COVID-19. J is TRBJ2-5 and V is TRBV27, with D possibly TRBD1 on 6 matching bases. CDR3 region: CASSEDSQETQYF. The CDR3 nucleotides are TGTGCCAGCAGCGAGGACAGCCAAGAGACCCAGTACTTC.